The rows below give T cell receptor beta chains drawn from one sample of a study of cytotoxic CD8 clonotypes in ibrutinib-treated CLL. TCRdb's copy holds only in-frame clones and misses some; the assay was immunoSEQ multiplex PCR. The sample lists 50,000 to 60,000 clones, approximately 87% occurring once. Source: PBMCs, taken after 24 months of ibrutinib treatment. These receptors were taken from a human donor with chronic lymphocytic leukemia. Both conserved end residues are part of each CDR3. D genes are given only for firm matches. Rows give clone size only sometimes, using once, few, many, or a class for an expanded clone.

NA | TRBJ2-6 | NA | TRBV29-1 | CSVEGGHSGANVLTF | TGCAGCGTTGAGGGGGGGCACTCTGGGGCCAACGTCCTGACTTTC
NA | TRBJ2-7 | NA | TRBV10-2 | CASSEGGSSYEQYF | TGCGCCAGCAGTGAGGGAGGGAGCTCCTACGAGCAGTACTTC
NA | TRBJ2-3 | NA | TRBV27 | CASSLYGRGMIPRTDTQYF | TGTGCCAGCAGTTTATATGGTCGCGGGATGATCCCCCGCACAGATACGCAGTATTTT
NA | TRBJ2-1 | TRBD2 | TRBV7-8 | CASSLGIGGSVGNEQFF | TGTGCCAGCAGCTTAGGAATCGGCGGGAGTGTCGGAAATGAGCAGTTCTTC
once | TRBJ2-7 | TRBD2 | TRBV5-4 | CASSFDTSGRALNF | TGTGCCAGCAGCTTTGATACTAGCGGGAGGGCCCTAAACTTC
few | TRBJ1-1 | TRBD1 | TRBV4-1 | CASSQNRGLNTEAFF | TGCGCCAGCAGCCAGAACAGGGGGCTGAACACTGAAGCTTTCTTT
NA | TRBJ2-7 | TRBD1 | TRBV10-3 | CAISYTGVGYEQYF | TGTGCCATCAGCTATACAGGGGTAGGGTACGAGCAGTACTTC
NA | TRBJ2-5 | NA | TRBV6-6 | CASSYGKETQYF | TGTGCCAGCAGTTACGGGAAAGAGACCCAGTACTTC
few | TRBJ2-7 | NA | TRBV7-9 | CASSSLGDLAEEQYF | TGTGCCAGCAGCTCCCTCGGGGACTTAGCGGAGGAGCAGTACTTC
few | TRBJ1-2 | NA | TRBV28 | CASSFFVLLKSITSNYGYTF | TGTGCCAGCAGTTTCTTTGTCCTTTTAAAATCAATAACCTCCAACTATGGCTACACCTTC
NA | TRBJ2-7 | NA | TRBV29-1 | CSVEDPGRGPYEQYF | TGCAGCGTTGAAGATCCGGGCAGGGGTCCTTACGAGCAGTACTTC
NA | TRBJ2-7 | TRBD2 | TRBV6-1 | CASSPWTSGRNEQYF | TGTGCCAGCAGTCCGTGGACTAGCGGGAGGAACGAGCAGTACTTC
NA | TRBJ2-7 | NA | TRBV4-3 | CASSLTRGGEQYF | TGCGCCAGCAGCCTGACCCGAGGGGGCGAGCAGTACTTC
NA | TRBJ1-2 | NA | TRBV6-1 | CASSEKPLVNPRQYGYTF | TGTGCCAGCAGTGAAAAACCCCTAGTAAACCCTCGGCAATATGGCTACACCTTC
few | TRBJ2-3 | NA | TRBV11-2 | CASSGTPGDTQYF | TGTGCCAGCAGCGGCACCCCCGGAGATACGCAGTATTTT
once | TRBJ2-7 | NA | TRBV10-2 | CASGSYEQYF | TGCGCCAGCGGGTCCTACGAGCAGTACTTC
NA | TRBJ2-5 | TRBD2 | TRBV7-9 | CASNLGLAGTGVQETQYF | TGTGCCAGCAACTTGGGACTAGCGGGCACCGGGGTCCAAGAGACCCAGTACTTC
NA | TRBJ2-2 | TRBD2 | TRBV7-9 | CASSLTSGATGELFF | TGTGCCAGCAGCCTTACTAGCGGAGCCACCGGGGAGCTGTTTTTT
few | TRBJ2-3 | NA | TRBV7-9 | CASSSAAADTQYF | TGTGCCAGCAGCTCAGCGGCCGCAGATACGCAGTATTTT
NA | TRBJ2-3 | TRBD2 | TRBV30 | CACPPTRAGGPTDTQYF | TGTGCCTGCCCCCCCACGAGAGCGGGAGGGCCAACAGATACGCAGTATTTT